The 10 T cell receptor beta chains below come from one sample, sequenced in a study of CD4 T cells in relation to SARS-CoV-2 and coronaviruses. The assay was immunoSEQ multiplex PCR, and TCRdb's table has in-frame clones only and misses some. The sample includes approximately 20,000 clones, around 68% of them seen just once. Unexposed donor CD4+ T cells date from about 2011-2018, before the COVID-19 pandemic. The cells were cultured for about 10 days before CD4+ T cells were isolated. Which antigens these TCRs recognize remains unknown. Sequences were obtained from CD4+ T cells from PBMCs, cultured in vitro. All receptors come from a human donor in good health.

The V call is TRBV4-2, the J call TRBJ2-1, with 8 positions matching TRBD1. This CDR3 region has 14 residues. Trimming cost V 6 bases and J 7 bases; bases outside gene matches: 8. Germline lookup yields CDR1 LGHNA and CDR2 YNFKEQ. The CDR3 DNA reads TGTGCCAGCAGTCAATTCCGGGACAGGAATGAGCAGTTCTTC. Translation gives CASSQFRDRNEQFF.

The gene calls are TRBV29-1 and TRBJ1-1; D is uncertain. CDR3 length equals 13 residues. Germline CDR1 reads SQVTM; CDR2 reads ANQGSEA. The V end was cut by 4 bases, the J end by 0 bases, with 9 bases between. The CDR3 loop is CSVGKLLNTEAFF. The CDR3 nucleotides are TGCAGCGTTGGGAAGCTCCTGAACACTGAAGCTTTCTTT. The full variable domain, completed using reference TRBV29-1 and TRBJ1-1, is SAVISQKPSRDICQRGTSLTIQCQVDSQVTMMFWYRQQPGQSLTLIATANQGSEATYESGFVIDKFPISRPNLTFSTLTVSNMSPEDSSIYLCSVGKLLNTEAFFGQGTRLTVV.

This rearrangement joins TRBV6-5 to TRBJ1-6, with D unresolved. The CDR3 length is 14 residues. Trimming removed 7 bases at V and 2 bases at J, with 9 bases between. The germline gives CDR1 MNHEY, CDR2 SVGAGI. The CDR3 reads CASMPGPYNSPLHF. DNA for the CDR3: TGTGCCAGCATGCCCGGGCCCTATAATTCACCCCTCCACTTT.

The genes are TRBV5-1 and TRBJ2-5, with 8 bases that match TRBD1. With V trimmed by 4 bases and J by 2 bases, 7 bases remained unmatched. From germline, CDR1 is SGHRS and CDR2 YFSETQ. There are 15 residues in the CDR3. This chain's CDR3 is CASSDPGQGQETQYF. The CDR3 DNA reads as TGCGCCAGCAGCGATCCCGGACAGGGACAAGAGACCCAGTACTTC.

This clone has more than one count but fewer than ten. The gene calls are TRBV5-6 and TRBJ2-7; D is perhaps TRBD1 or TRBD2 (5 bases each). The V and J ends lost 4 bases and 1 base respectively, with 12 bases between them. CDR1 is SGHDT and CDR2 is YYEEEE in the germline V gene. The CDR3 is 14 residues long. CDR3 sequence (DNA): TGTGCCAGCAGCCGTGGGGACGTATCCTACGAGCAGTACTTC. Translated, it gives CASSRGDVSYEQYF.

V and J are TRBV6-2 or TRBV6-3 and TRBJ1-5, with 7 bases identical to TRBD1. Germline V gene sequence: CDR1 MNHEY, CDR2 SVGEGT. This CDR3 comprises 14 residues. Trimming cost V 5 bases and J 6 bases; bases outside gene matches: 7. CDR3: CASSPVGDSQPQHF. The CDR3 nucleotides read TGTGCCAGCAGTCCAGTGGGGGACAGTCAGCCCCAGCATTTT.

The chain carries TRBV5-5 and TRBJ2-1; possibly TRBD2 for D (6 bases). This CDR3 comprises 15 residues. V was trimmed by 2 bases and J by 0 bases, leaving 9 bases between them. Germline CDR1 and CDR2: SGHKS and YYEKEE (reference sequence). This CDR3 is CASSFAGISYNEQFF. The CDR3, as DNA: TGTGCCAGCAGCTTTGCGGGGATCTCCTACAATGAGCAGTTCTTC.

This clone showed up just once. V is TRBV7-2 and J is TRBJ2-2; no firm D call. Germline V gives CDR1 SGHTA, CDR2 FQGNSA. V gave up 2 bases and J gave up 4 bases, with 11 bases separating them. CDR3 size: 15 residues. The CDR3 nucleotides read TGTGCCAGCAGCTTAAGGTCCGGGTTCACCGGGGAGCTGTTTTTT. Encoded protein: CASSLRSGFTGELFF.

The CDR3, as DNA: TGCAGCGTTGAAGATCACCGAGTCTGGATAGATACGCAGTATTTT. Translated: CSVEDHRVWIDTQYF. The chain employs TRBV29-1 and TRBJ2-3; D unresolved. Germline V gives CDR1 SQVTM, CDR2 ANQGSEA. The CDR3 runs 15 residues. The V gene lost 0 bases and the J gene lost 5 bases, with 15 bases spanning the gap.

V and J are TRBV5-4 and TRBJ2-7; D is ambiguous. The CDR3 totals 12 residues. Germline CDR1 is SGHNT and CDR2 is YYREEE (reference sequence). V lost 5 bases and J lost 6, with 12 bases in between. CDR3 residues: CASSPDSAEQYF. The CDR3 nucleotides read TGTGCCAGCAGTCCCGACTCGGCCGAGCAGTACTTC.